Listed below are T cell receptor beta chains from one sample, sequenced in a study of regulatory T cells in long-lasting Graves disease. TCRdb independently ran MiXCR on the multiplex PCR reads; one entry per CDR3 protein. Found here are 350,000 to 500,000 distinct CDR3 sequences, 14% of them singletons; the top ten hold over 15%. These data were also reused for a study on T cells in Graves' hyperthyroidism and ophthalmopathy.

The starting material was peripheral blood mononuclear cells (PBMCs), obtained at new diagnosis, from a patient treated with antithyroid drugs. The receptors originated from a woman aged 45-65 years with Graves disease. Both conserved end residues are part of each CDR3. Fields, in order: D gene, V gene, J gene, CDR3 protein. The D gene is left open where the match is weak.

D: .
V: TRBV13
J: TRBJ2-1
CDR3: CASATRDTNNEQFF

D: .
V: TRBV3-1
J: TRBJ2-1
CDR3: CASSPDYYYNEQFF

D: TRBD2
V: TRBV28
J: TRBJ2-5
CDR3: CASSAALGTSGRRGQETQYF

D: .
V: TRBV3-1
J: TRBJ1-5
CDR3: CASSQDRRHQPQHF

D: TRBD2
V: TRBV4-1
J: TRBJ2-1
CDR3: CASSQGPSGGDEQFF

D: TRBD2
V: TRBV27
J: TRBJ2-7
CDR3: CASSTRGRVYEQYF

D: TRBD1
V: TRBV18
J: TRBJ1-3
CDR3: CASSPGQGAFDTIYF

D: .
V: TRBV3-1
J: TRBJ2-1
CDR3: CASSLKTGGLYNEQFF

D: TRBD1
V: TRBV12-3/TRBV12-4
J: TRBJ2-3
CDR3: CASRQGALHTDTQYF

D: .
V: TRBV6-1
J: TRBJ2-1
CDR3: CASSVHYNEQFF

D: TRBD2
V: TRBV12-3/TRBV12-4
J: TRBJ2-1
CDR3: CASSSTTPGTSGREQFF

D: .
V: TRBV2
J: TRBJ2-5
CDR3: CASSVEGPSQETQYF

D: TRBD1
V: TRBV28
J: TRBJ1-2
CDR3: CASSSGQGHYGYTF

D: TRBD1
V: TRBV7-2
J: TRBJ1-2
CDR3: CASSFQTGTGDGYTF

D: TRBD1
V: TRBV2
J: TRBJ1-5
CDR3: CASSSGTGLQPQHF

D: .
V: TRBV12-3/TRBV12-4
J: TRBJ1-5
CDR3: CASSPQGRQSNQPQHF

D: .
V: TRBV5-1
J: TRBJ2-5
CDR3: CASSLAEVWETQYF

D: TRBD1
V: TRBV5-1
J: TRBJ2-1
CDR3: CASSLGQGASYNEQFF

D: TRBD1
V: TRBV3-1
J: TRBJ2-6
CDR3: CASSQTGGGWANVLTF

D: .
V: TRBV18
J: TRBJ2-5
CDR3: CASSPRTRSGETQYF

D: TRBD2
V: TRBV19
J: TRBJ2-2
CDR3: CASSLGTSGSLMSGELFF

D: TRBD2
V: TRBV28
J: TRBJ2-3
CDR3: CASRSGGTDTQYF

D: TRBD1
V: TRBV29-1
J: TRBJ2-5
CDR3: CSQRQGETQYF

D: TRBD2
V: TRBV10-3
J: TRBJ2-7
CDR3: CAIGHDLAGGRNEQYF

D: TRBD2
V: TRBV20-1
J: TRBJ2-2
CDR3: CSALRGGKRPGELFF

D: TRBD1
V: TRBV28
J: TRBJ1-4
CDR3: CASSLGGQVEKLFF

D: .
V: TRBV7-8
J: TRBJ2-1
CDR3: CASSLGRTLYNEQFF

D: .
V: TRBV5-5
J: TRBJ2-5
CDR3: CASSLRRAGQETQYF

D: TRBD2
V: TRBV27
J: TRBJ2-5
CDR3: CASSRFPGEGVQETQYF

D: .
V: TRBV20-1
J: TRBJ2-7
CDR3: CSAREGLPGSYEQYF

D: .
V: TRBV5-1
J: TRBJ1-1
CDR3: CASSVGRHENTEAFF

D: .
V: TRBV28
J: TRBJ2-7
CDR3: CASSRGQGRRSYEQYF

D: .
V: TRBV30
J: TRBJ2-5
CDR3: CAWSGTIQETQYF

D: TRBD1
V: TRBV6-2/TRBV6-3
J: TRBJ1-6
CDR3: CASSHRGDNSPLHF

D: TRBD2
V: TRBV5-1
J: TRBJ2-2
CDR3: CASSRGTSGNTGELFF